The text below deals with one T cell receptor beta chain. The antigen is not known. Germline CDR1 and CDR2: KGHDR and SFDVKD. The ends were cut back, 0 bases at V and 4 bases at J, with 12 bases in the middle. The CDR3 length is 16 residues. These data originate in a study of identical twins. Study-wide results and caveats: Monozygotic twin pairs showed more out-of-frame TCR alpha sharing than models estimated. Alpha sequences out of frame and shared by twins had excess low generation probability. Fewer insertions marked abundant cord blood beta clonotypes; young adult naive trended weakly, memory not at all.

Unique molecular identifiers were present on the cDNA, which also gained a universal primer site by template switching. MiXCR, applied by TCRdb to the 5' RACE reads, yields one record per CDR3 protein. The sample holds about 240,000 distinct CDR3 sequences, 9.5% to 15% seen once. This sample was shared with a second study, whose subject was yellow fever vaccine responses in identical twins.

The V and J genes are TRBV24-1 and TRBJ2-1; D perhaps matches TRBD2 (6 bases). The sequenced sample consisted of memory (CD45RO+) T cells sorted from blood. The clonotype originates from a woman between 18 and 30 years old in good health. CDR3 DNA sequence: TGTGCCACCAGTGATTTGACCCCGGGAGATTACAATGAGCAGTTCTTC. Translation gives CATSDLTPGDYNEQFF.